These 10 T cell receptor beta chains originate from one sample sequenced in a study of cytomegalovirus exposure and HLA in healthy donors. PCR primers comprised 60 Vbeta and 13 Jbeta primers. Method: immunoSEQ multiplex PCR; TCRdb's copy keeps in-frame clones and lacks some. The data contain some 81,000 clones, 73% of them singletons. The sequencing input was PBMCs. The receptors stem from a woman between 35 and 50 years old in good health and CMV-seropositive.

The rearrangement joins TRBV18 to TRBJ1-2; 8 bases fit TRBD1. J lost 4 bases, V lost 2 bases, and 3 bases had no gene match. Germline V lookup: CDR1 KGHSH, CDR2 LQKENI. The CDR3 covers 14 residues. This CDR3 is CASSPGQGAYGYTF. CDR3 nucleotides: TGTGCCAGCTCACCAGGGCAGGGGGCCTATGGCTACACCTTC.

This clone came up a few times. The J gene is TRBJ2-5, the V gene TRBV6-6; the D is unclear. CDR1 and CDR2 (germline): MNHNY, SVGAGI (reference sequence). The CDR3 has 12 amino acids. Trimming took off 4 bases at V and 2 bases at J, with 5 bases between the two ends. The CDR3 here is CASSWSQETQYF. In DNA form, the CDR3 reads TGTGCCAGCAGTTGGAGTCAAGAGACCCAGTACTTC.

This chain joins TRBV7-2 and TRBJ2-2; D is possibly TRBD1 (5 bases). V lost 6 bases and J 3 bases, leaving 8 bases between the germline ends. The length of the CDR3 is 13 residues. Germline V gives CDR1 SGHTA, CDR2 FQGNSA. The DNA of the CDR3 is TGTGCCAGCAGAACAGGACACACCGGGGAGCTGTTTTTT. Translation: CASRTGHTGELFF.

As DNA, the CDR3 is TGTGCCAGCAGCCAAGCCCAACGGTTAAGAACAGATACGCAGTATTTT. Its translation: CASSQAQRLRTDTQYF. The chain is built from TRBV9 and TRBJ2-3; D remains unclear. Trimming shortened V by 4 bases and J by 3 bases, and 18 bases separated the two germline ends. The CDR3 extends over 16 amino acids. Per germline, CDR1 SGDLS and CDR2 YYNGEE.

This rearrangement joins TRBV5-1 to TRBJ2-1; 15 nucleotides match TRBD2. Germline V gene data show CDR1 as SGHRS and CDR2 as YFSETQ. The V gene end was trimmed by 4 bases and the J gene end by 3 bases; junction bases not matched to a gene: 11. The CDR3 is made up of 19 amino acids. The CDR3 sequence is CASSQSGTSGRNNYNEQFF. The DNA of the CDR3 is TGCGCCAGCAGCCAGTCCGGGACTAGCGGGAGGAACAACTACAATGAGCAGTTCTTC.

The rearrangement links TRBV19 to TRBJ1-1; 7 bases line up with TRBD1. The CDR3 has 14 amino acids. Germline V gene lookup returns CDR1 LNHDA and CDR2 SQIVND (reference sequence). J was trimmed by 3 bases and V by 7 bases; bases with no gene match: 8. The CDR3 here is CASTPTGIDTEAFF. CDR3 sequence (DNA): TGTGCCAGTACCCCGACAGGGATAGACACTGAAGCTTTCTTT.

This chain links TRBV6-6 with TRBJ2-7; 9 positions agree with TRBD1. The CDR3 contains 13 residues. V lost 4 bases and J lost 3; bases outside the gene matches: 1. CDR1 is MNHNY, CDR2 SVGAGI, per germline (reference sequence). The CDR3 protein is CASSWTGDYEQYF. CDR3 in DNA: TGTGCCAGCAGTTGGACAGGGGACTACGAGCAGTACTTC.

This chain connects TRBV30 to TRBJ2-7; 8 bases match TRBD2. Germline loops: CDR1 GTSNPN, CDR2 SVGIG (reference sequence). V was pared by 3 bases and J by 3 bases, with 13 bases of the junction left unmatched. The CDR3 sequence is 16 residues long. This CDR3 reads CAWRGLPTSEDYEQYF. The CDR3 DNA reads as TGTGCCTGGAGAGGTCTCCCGACTAGCGAGGACTACGAGCAGTACTTC.

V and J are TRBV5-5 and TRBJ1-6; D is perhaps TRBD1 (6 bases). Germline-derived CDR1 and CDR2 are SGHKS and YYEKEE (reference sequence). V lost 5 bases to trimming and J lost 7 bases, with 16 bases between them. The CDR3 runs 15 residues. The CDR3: CASSVDQGLNSPLHF. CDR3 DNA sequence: TGTGCCAGCAGTGTCGATCAGGGGTTAAATTCACCCCTCCACTTT.

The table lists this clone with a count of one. The CDR3 here is CASSPRPHRANNEQFF. CDR3 sequence (DNA): TGTGCCAGCAGCCCCCGGCCCCACAGGGCAAACAATGAGCAGTTCTTC. The chain carries TRBV7-2 and TRBJ2-1; D possibly corresponds to TRBD1 (6 bases). The CDR3 sequence is 16 residues long. From germline, CDR1 is SGHTA and CDR2 FQGNSA. Trimming pared 5 bases from V and 5 bases from J, leaving 19 bases between.